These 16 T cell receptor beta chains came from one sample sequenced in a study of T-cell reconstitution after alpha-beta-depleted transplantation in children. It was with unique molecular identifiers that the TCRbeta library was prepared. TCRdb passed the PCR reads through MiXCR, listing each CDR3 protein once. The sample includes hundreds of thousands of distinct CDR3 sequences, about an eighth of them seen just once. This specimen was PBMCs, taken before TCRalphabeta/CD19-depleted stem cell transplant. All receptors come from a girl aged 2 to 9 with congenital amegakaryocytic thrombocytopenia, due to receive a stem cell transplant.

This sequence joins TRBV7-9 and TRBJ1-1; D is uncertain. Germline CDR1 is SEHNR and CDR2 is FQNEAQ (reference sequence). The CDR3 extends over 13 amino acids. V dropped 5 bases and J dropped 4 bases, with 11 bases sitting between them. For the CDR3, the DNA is TGTGCCAGCAGCCCAACCGTGGTCACTGAAGCTTTCTTT. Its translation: CASSPTVVTEAFF.

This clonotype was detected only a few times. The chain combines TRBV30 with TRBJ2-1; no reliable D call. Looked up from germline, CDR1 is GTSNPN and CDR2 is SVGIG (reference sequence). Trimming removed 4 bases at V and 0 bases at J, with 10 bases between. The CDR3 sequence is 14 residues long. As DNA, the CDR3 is TGTGCCTGGACTAAGGTGAGCTCCTACAATGAGCAGTTCTTC. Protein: CAWTKVSSYNEQFF.

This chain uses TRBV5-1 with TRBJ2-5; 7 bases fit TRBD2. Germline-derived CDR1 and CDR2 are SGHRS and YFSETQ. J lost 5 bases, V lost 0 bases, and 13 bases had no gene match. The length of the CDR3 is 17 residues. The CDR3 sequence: CASSLGSLREIRETQYF. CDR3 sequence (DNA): TGCGCCAGCAGCTTGGGGTCTCTGCGGGAGATCCGGGAGACCCAGTACTTC.

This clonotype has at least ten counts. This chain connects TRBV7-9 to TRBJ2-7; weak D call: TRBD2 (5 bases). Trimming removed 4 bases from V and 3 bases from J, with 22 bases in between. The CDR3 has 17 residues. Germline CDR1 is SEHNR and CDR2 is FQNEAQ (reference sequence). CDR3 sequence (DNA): TGTGCCAGCAGCTCGAAATCCCAGTTGACTACTCACTACGAGCAGTACTTC. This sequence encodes CASSSKSQLTTHYEQYF.

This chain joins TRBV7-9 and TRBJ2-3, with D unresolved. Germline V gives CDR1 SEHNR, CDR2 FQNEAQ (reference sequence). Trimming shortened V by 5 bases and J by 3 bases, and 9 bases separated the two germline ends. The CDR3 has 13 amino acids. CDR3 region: CASSHMGTDTQYF. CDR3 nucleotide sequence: TGTGCCAGCAGCCACATGGGGACAGATACGCAGTATTTT. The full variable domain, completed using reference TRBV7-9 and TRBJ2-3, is DTGVSQNPRHKITKRGQNVTFRCDPISEHNRLYWYRQTLGQGPEFLTYFQNEAQLEKSRLLSDRFSAERPKGSFSTLEIQRTEQGDSAMYLCASSHMGTDTQYFGPGTRLTVL.

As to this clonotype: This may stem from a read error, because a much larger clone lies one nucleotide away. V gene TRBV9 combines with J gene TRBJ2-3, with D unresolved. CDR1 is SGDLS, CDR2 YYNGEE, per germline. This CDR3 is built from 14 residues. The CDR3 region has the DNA TGTGGCAGCAGCGAACCTGAGACCCCAGATACGCAGTATTTT. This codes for CGSSEPETPDTQYF.

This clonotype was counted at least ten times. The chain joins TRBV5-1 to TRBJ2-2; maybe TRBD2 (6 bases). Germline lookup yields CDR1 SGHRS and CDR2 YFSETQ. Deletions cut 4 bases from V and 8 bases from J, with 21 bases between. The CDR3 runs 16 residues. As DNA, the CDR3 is TGCGCCAGCAGCGGCCCTGGGGACTCCATTCTTGGGGAGCTGTTTTTT. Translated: CASSGPGDSILGELFF.

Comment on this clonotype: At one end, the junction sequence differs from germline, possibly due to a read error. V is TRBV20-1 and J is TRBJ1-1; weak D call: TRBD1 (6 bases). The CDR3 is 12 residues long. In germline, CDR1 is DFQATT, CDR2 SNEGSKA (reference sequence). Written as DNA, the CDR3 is TGCAGTGCTGAAGGGGGGAACGCTGAAGCTTTCTTT. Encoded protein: CSAEGGNAEAFF.

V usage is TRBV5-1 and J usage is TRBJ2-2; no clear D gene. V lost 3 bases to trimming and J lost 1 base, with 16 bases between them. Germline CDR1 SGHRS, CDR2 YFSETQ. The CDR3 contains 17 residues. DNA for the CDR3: TGCGCCAGCAGCTCCGCCGACTCCTATTTGAACACCGGGGAGCTGTTTTTT. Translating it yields CASSSADSYLNTGELFF. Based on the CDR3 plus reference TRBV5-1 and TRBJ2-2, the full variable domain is KAGVTQTPRYLIKTRGQQVTLSCSPISGHRSVSWYQQTPGQGLQFLFEYFSETQRNKGNFPGRFSGRQFSNSRSEMNVSTLELGDSALYLCASSSADSYLNTGELFFGEGSRLTVL.

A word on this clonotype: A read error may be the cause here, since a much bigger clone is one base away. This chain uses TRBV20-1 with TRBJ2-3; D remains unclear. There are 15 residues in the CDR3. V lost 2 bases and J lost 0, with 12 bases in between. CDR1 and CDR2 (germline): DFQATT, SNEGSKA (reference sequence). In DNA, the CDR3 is TGCAGTGCTAGATTTAGATTTACCAGCACAGATACGCAGTATTTT. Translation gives CSARFRFTSTDTQYF.

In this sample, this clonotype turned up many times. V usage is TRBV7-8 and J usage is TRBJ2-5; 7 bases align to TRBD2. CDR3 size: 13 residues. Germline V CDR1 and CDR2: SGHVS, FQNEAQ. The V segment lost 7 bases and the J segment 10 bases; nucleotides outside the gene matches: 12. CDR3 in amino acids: CASNLLASRDQYF. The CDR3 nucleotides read TGTGCCAGCAACCTACTAGCGTCGAGGGACCAGTACTTC.

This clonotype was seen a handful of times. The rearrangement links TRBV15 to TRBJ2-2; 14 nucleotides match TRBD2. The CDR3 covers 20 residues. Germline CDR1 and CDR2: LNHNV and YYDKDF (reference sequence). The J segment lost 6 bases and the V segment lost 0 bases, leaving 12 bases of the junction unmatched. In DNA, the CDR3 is TGTGCCACCAGCAGAGATGGGGGACTAGCGGGAGTCATTTGGGCCGGGGAGCTGTTTTTT. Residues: CATSRDGGLAGVIWAGELFF.

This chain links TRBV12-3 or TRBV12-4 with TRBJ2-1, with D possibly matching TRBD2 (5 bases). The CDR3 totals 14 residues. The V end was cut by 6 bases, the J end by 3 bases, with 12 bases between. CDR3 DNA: TGTGCCAGCAGACGGCGGGCGAACTACAATGAGCAGTTCTTC. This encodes CASRRRANYNEQFF.

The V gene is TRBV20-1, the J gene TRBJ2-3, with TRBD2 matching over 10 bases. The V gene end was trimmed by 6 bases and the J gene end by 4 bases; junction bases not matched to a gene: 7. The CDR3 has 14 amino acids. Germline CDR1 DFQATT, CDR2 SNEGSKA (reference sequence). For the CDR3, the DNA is TGCAGTGCGCCCCTAGCGGGAGCGGCAGATACGCAGTATTTT. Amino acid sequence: CSAPLAGAADTQYF.

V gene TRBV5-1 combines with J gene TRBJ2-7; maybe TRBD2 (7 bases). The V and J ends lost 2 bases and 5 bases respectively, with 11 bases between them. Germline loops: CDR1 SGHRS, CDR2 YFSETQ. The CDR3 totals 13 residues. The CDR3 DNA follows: TGCGCCAGCAGCTTAGCGGGACACGACGAGCAGTACTTC. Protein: CASSLAGHDEQYF.

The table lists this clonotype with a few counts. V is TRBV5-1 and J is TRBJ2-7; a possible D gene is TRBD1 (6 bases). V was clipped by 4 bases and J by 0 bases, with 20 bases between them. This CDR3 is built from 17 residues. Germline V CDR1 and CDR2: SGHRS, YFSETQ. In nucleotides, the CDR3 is TGCGCCAGCAGCATTGAGGAGACAGGAAAGACCTCCTACGAGCAGTACTTC. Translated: CASSIEETGKTSYEQYF. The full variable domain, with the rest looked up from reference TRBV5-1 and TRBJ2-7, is KAGVTQTPRYLIKTRGQQVTLSCSPISGHRSVSWYQQTPGQGLQFLFEYFSETQRNKGNFPGRFSGRQFSNSRSEMNVSTLELGDSALYLCASSIEETGKTSYEQYFGPGTRLTVT.